This entry is about one TCR beta chain. Its antigen is not identified. This entry comes from a study of cytomegalovirus exposure and HLA in healthy donors. Broader study findings: Rare TCR sequences predominated, though certain public TCRs were found in many donors. In a later analysis, HLA-C alleles had the fewest associated TCRs, DRB1 alleles the most.

PCR primers comprised 60 Vbeta and 13 Jbeta primers. The table came from immunoSEQ multiplex PCR; TCRdb's copy has only in-frame clones and leaves some out. The sample includes about 130,000 clones, approximately 79% of them seen just once. The CDR3 spans 15 residues. Germline values: CDR1 LNHDA, CDR2 SQIVND (reference sequence). V lost 9 bases and J 6 bases, leaving 21 bases between the germline ends. It was healthy bone marrow donors who served as donors. The sample consisted of PBMCs. The chain is built from TRBV19 and TRBJ2-1; no reliable D call. The origin of this receptor is a man aged 18 to 30 in good health and CMV-seropositive. CDR3 loop: CARTSNGTPTNEQFF. CDR3 DNA: TGTGCCAGGACTTCAAACGGAACACCAACCAATGAGCAGTTCTTC.